This is a list of T cell receptor beta chains from one sample in a study of shared clonotypes between healthy human individuals. TCRdb keeps only in-frame clones here, not all; method: immunoSEQ multiplex PCR. The data contain some 450,000 clones, more than 70% of them seen just once; the ten biggest clones take up 12%. Source material: PBMCs. The receptors were gathered from a woman in her forties in good health. Some clones in this sample may be carry-over from other donors' samples. The CDR3 runs from the conserved cysteine through the conserved F or W. The D gene is left open where the match is weak. The size field is filled for only some rows; it gives once, few, many or a size class.

TRBJ2-3 | . | 15 | . | TRBV7-2 | TGTGCCAGCAGCTTAATGTCCGGAGGCCTGGATACGCAGTATTTT | CASSLMSGGLDTQYF
TRBJ2-2 | . | 18 | . | TRBV19 | TGTGCCAGTAGTACCCCGCCAACGGCGGTCCCGAACACCGGGGAGCTGTTTTTT | CASSTPPTAVPNTGELFF
TRBJ2-1 | TRBD1 | 16 | many | TRBV15 | TGTGCCACCAGCAGAGATCTACTGGACAGGACGTTTGAGCAGTTCTTC | CATSRDLLDRTFEQFF
TRBJ1-5 | TRBD1 | 13 | . | TRBV29-1 | TGCAGCGTTGGGAGGGACAGGGTCGGGCCCCAGCATTTT | CSVGRDRVGPQHF
TRBJ2-7 | TRBD1 | 14 | . | TRBV5-1 | TGCGCCAGCAGCTTGGCCACAGGGGGCTTCGAGCAGTACTTC | CASSLATGGFEQYF
TRBJ2-7 | TRBD2 | 16 | few | TRBV7-2 | TGTGCCAGCAGCGGGGTACTAGCGGGGACTTCCTACGAGCAGTACTTC | CASSGVLAGTSYEQYF
TRBJ2-1 | TRBD2 | 15 | . | TRBV5-1 | TGCGCCAGCAGCGCGGGACGGCTAGCGGACAATGAGCAGTTCTTC | CASSAGRLADNEQFF
TRBJ2-1 | . | 14 | . | TRBV19 | TGTGCCAGTAGTATTTTATCGACTGGCAATGAGCAGTTCTTC | CASSILSTGNEQFF
TRBJ1-2 | . | 12 | . | TRBV28 | TGTGCCAGCAGTTTGAACAGGGTTGGCTACACCTTC | CASSLNRVGYTF
TRBJ2-3 | TRBD2 | 16 | . | TRBV14 | TGTGCCAGCAGCTCGGGACTAGCTTTCCTCGGAGATACGCAGTATTTT | CASSSGLAFLGDTQYF
TRBJ1-5 | . | 16 | . | TRBV27 | TGTGCCAGCAGTTCGACATCGCAGGGGCCAGATCAGCCCCAGCATTTT | CASSSTSQGPDQPQHF
TRBJ1-4 | TRBD1 | 16 | . | TRBV7-9 | TGTGCCAGCAGTTCCGGGACAGGGATGAGGAATGAAAAACTGTTTTTT | CASSSGTGMRNEKLFF
TRBJ2-2 | TRBD2 | 18 | . | TRBV9 | TGTGCCAGCAGCGTATCGGTAGCGGGAGGGTCTAGGACCGGGGAGCTGTTTTTT | CASSVSVAGGSRTGELFF
TRBJ2-1 | TRBD1 | 15 | few | TRBV5-1 | TGCGCCAGCAGCTTTGACAGGGGGAGATACAATGAGCAGTTCTTC | CASSFDRGRYNEQFF
TRBJ1-4 | . | 15 | . | TRBV7-9 | TGTGCCAGCGCCCCCAACAGGGCAGGGAATGAAAAACTGTTTTTT | CASAPNRAGNEKLFF
TRBJ2-3 | . | 14 | . | TRBV7-3 | TGTGCCAGCAGCCCCCGGGCGAGGACAGATACGCAGTATTTT | CASSPRARTDTQYF
TRBJ2-6 | TRBD2 | 16 | many | TRBV4-3 | TGCGCCAGCAGCCAATCTAGCGGGACCGGGGCCAACGTCCTGACTTTC | CASSQSSGTGANVLTF
TRBJ1-1 | TRBD1 | 14 | few | TRBV5-1 | TGCGCCAGCGGACAGGGACACGGGAACACTGAAGCTTTCTTT | CASGQGHGNTEAFF
TRBJ1-2 | . | 13 | . | TRBV18 | TGTGCCAGCTCACCACCGGCAGGCGAGGGCTACACCTTC | CASSPPAGEGYTF
TRBJ2-5 | . | 13 | . | TRBV18 | TGTGCCAGCTCACCAGGGACTCTGGGGACCCAGTACTTC | CASSPGTLGTQYF
TRBJ1-2 | . | 16 | . | TRBV5-1 | TGCGCCAGCAGCTTGGGTCCTGTGGGGGCCGGCTATGGCTACACCTTC | CASSLGPVGAGYGYTF
TRBJ1-5 | . | 14 | . | TRBV2 | TGTGCCAGCAGTTTCACGTCGGGTTATCAGCCCCAGCATTTT | CASSFTSGYQPQHF
TRBJ1-3 | . | 12 | . | TRBV2 | TGTGCCAGCAGTGTTCTTGGAAACACCATATATTTT | CASSVLGNTIYF
TRBJ1-1 | . | 12 | . | TRBV29-1 | TGCAGCGTTATTGAGAGGGTAGGGATGGCTTTCTTT | CSVIERVGMAFF
TRBJ2-2 | . | 14 | . | TRBV19 | TGTGCCAGTAGTATTCCAGGGATAACCGGGGAGCTGTTTTTT | CASSIPGITGELFF
TRBJ1-1 | . | 12 | . | TRBV6-1 | TGTGCCAGCAGTGTTACAGACACTGAAGCTTTCTTT | CASSVTDTEAFF
TRBJ2-1 | . | 12 | . | TRBV7-9 | TGTGCCAGCAGCTTCGCAGTGGCTGAGCAGTTCTTC | CASSFAVAEQFF
TRBJ1-2 | . | 15 | . | TRBV19 | TGTGCCAGTAGTATGGGAGGACGCCAGAATTTTGGCTACACCTTC | CASSMGGRQNFGYTF
TRBJ2-3 | . | 12 | . | TRBV11-3 | TGTGCCTGCAGTGCCGACACGAATACGCAGTATTTT | CACSADTNTQYF
TRBJ2-7 | . | 16 | few | TRBV7-9 | TGTGCCAGCAGCGCCTGGTTTGGCGGGACGCCCTACGAGCAGTACTTC | CASSAWFGGTPYEQYF
TRBJ2-7 | . | 14 | few | TRBV6-1 | TGTGCCAGCAAGCTAGGGCTAGCGTCCTACGAGCAGTACTTC | CASKLGLASYEQYF
TRBJ2-7 | TRBD1 | 14 | . | TRBV5-1 | TGCGCCAGCAGCTTTTCGGGACAGGGGGCATCTCAGTACTTC | CASSFSGQGASQYF
TRBJ2-5 | TRBD2 | 15 | once | TRBV14 | TGTGCCAGCAGCCCCCTACTAGCGATCCAAGAGACCCAGTACTTC | CASSPLLAIQETQYF
TRBJ2-7 | . | 12 | . | TRBV9 | TGTGCCAGCAGCGTGGGGGGCTACGAGCAGTACTTC | CASSVGGYEQYF
TRBJ2-5 | TRBD2 | 15 | few | TRBV5-4 | TGTGCCAGCAGCATCGGACTAGCGGGAGTGGAGACCCAGTACTTC | CASSIGLAGVETQYF
TRBJ1-3 | . | 15 | few | TRBV6-1 | TGTGCCAGCAGTGAGGGCCTACAGGTTCGAAACACCATATATTTT | CASSEGLQVRNTIYF
TRBJ2-5 | . | 12 | once | TRBV2 | TGTGCCAGCAGTGAGCTGGTTGCGCCCCAGTACTTC | CASSELVAPQYF
TRBJ2-7 | . | 16 | . | TRBV5-1 | TGCGCCAGCAGCCCCAGCCGAGCGGGTTCCTCCTACGAGCAGTACTTC | CASSPSRAGSSYEQYF
TRBJ1-3 | . | 13 | once | TRBV5-4 | TGTGCCAGCAGCCGGGACTCTGGAAACACCATATATTTT | CASSRDSGNTIYF
TRBJ2-3 | TRBD2 | 12 | . | TRBV10-3 | TGTGCCACGGCGGGGGAGCCGATTACGCAGTATTTT | CATAGEPITQYF
TRBJ2-1 | . | 16 | . | TRBV28 | TGTGCCAGCAGCCGCCCCCTAGGTATTGGGAACAATGAGCAGTTCTTC | CASSRPLGIGNNEQFF
TRBJ2-7 | TRBD1 | 15 | . | TRBV30 | TGTGCCTGGAACCGCCCCGGGACAGGGGGTTACGAGCAGTACTTC | CAWNRPGTGGYEQYF